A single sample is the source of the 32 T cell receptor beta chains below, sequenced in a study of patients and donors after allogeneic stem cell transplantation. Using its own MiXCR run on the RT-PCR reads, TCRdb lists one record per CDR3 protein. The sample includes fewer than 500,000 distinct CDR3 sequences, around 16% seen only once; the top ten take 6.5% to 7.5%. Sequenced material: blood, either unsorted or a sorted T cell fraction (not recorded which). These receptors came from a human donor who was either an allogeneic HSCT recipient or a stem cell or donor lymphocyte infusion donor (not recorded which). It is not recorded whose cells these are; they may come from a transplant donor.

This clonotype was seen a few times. The CDR3, as DNA: TGTGCCAGCAGCTTGGCGGCAGGGGCGTTCTACGAGCAGTACTTC. Translation gives CASSLAAGAFYEQYF. The rearrangement joins TRBV5-6 to TRBJ2-7; D perhaps matches TRBD1 (6 bases). The CDR3 runs 15 residues. V lost 0 bases and J lost 3, with 13 bases in between. The V gene's germline CDR1 is SGHDT and CDR2 YYEEEE.

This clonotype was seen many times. The CDR3 is CASKASGGLSSYNEQFF. CDR3 nucleotides: TGCGCCAGCAAGGCTAGCGGGGGCCTTAGCTCCTACAATGAGCAGTTCTTC. The chain couples TRBV5-1 to TRBJ2-1; 10 bases fit TRBD2. Trimming cost V 6 bases and J 0 bases; bases outside gene matches: 9. This CDR3 comprises 17 residues. The germline gives CDR1 SGHRS, CDR2 YFSETQ.

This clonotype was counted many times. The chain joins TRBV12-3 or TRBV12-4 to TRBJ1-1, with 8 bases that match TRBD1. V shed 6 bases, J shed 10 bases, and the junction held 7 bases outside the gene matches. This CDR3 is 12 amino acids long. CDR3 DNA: TGTGCCAGCAGCCCGCGGACAGGGACAGCTTTCTTT. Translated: CASSPRTGTAFF.

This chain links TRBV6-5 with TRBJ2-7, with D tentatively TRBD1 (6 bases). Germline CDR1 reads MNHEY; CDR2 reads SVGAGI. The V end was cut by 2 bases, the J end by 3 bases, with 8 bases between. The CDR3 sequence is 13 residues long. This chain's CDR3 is CASSYEQGYEQYF. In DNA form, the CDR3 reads TGTGCCAGCAGTTACGAACAGGGCTACGAGCAGTACTTC.

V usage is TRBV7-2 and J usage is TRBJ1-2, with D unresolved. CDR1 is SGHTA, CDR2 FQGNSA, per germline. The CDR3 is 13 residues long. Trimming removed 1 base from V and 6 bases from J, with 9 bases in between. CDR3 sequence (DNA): TGTGCCAGCAGCTTAGGAGTGCAAGATGGCTACACCTTC. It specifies CASSLGVQDGYTF.

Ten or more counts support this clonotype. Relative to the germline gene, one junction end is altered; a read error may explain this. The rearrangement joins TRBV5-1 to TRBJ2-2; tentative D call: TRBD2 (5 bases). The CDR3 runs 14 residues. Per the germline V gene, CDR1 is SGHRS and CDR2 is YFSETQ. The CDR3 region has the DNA TGTGCCAGCAGCTTGGGAGTGAACACCGGGGAGCTGTTTTTT. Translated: CASSLGVNTGELFF.

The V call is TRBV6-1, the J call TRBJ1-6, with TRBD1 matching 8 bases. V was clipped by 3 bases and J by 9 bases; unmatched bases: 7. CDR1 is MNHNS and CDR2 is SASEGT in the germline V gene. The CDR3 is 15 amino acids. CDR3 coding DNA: TGTGCCAGCAGTGACGGACAGGGTCTCACTTCACCCCTCCACTTT. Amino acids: CASSDGQGLTSPLHF.

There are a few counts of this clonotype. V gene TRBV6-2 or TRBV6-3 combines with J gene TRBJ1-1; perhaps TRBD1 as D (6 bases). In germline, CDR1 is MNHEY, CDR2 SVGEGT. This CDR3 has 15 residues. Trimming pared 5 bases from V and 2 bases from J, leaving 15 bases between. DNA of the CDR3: TGTGCCAGCAGTCGACCTTGGACAGCCAACACTGAAGCTTTCTTT. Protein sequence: CASSRPWTANTEAFF.

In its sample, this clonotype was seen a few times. The CDR3 coding sequence is TGTGCCAGCAGCTTAGCCAGGGGGACAGAATCAGATACGCAGTATTTT. Residues: CASSLARGTESDTQYF. The V call is TRBV7-9, the J call TRBJ2-3; 7 bases agree with TRBD1. The CDR3 runs to 16 residues. Germline CDR1 reads SEHNR; CDR2 reads FQNEAQ (reference sequence). V lost 0 bases to trimming and J lost 4 bases; unmatched junction nucleotides: 7.

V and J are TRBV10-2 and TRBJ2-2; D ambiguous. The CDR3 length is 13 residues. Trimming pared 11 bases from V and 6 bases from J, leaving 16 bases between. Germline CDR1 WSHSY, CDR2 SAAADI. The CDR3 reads CAGRQTLAGELFF. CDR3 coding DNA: TGCGCCGGCCGGCAAACCCTTGCCGGGGAGCTGTTTTTT.

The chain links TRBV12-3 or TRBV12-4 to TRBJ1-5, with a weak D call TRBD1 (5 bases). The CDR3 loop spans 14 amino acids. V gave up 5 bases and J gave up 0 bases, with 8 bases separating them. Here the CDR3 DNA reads TGTGCCAGCAGTCTGACAGATAGCAATCAGCCCCAGCATTTT. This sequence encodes CASSLTDSNQPQHF.

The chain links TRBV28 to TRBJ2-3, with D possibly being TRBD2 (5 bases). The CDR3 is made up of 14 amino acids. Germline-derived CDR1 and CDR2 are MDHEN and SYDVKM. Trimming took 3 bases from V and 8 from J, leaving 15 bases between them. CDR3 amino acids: CASSLQNQDSTQYF. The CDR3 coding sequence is TGTGCCAGCAGTTTGCAGAACCAGGACTCTACGCAGTATTTT.

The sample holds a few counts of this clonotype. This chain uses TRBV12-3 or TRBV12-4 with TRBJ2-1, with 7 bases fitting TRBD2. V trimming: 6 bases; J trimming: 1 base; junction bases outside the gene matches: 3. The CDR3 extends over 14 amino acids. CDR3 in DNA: TGTGCCAGCAGCGGGACTAAGTCCTACAATGAGCAGTTCTTC. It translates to CASSGTKSYNEQFF.

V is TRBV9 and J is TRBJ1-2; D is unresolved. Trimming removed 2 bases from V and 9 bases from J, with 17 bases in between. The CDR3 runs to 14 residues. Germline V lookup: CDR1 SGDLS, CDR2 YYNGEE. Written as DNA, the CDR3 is TGTGCCAGCAGCGTCAGCAATCCCTTGTCGAGCTACACCTTC. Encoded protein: CASSVSNPLSSYTF.

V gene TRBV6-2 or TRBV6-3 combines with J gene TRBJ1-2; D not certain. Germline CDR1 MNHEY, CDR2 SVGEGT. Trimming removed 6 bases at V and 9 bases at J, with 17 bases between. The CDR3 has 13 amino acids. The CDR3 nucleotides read TGTGCCAGCAGACCCTCGGACGAGGTTAGCTACACCTTC. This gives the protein CASRPSDEVSYTF.

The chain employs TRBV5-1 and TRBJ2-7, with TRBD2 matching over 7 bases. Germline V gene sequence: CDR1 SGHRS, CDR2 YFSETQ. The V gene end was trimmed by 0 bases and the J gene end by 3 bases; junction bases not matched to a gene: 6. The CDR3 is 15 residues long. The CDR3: CASSLDRGEGYEQYF. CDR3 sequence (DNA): TGCGCCAGCAGCTTGGATCGAGGGGAGGGCTACGAGCAGTACTTC.

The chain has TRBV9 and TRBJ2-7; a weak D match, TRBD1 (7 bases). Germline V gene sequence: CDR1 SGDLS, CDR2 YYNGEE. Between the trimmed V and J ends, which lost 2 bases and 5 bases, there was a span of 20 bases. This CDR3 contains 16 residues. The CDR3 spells CASSVGGQRPFDEQYF. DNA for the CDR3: TGTGCCAGCAGCGTGGGGGGACAGCGGCCTTTTGACGAGCAGTACTTC.

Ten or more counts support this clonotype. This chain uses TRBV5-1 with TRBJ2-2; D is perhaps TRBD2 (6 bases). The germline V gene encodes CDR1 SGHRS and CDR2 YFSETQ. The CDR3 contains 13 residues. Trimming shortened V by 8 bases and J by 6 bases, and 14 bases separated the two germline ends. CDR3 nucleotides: TGCGCCAGTCGAGGAGGGAGCGCCGGGGAGCTGTTTTTT. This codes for CASRGGSAGELFF.

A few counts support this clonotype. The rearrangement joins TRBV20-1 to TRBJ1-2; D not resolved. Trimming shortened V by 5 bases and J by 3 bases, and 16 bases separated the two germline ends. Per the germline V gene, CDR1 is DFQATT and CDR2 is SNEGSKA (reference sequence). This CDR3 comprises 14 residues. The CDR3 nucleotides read TGCAGTGCTGGTGTTCTGCGGCGGGACTATGGCTACACCTTC. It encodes CSAGVLRRDYGYTF.

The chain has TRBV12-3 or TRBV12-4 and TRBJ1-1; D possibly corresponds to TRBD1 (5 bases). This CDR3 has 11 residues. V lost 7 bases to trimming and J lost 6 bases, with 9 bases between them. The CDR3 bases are TGTGCCAGCATTCTCAGGGCTGAAGCTTTCTTT. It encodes CASILRAEAFF.

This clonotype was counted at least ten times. The CDR3 reads CASSPEAGQGEKLFF. The DNA of the CDR3 is TGCGCCAGCAGCCCGGAGGCGGGGCAGGGTGAAAAACTGTTTTTT. The V and J genes are TRBV5-1 and TRBJ1-4; maybe TRBD1 (5 bases). Germline CDR1 is SGHRS and CDR2 is YFSETQ. V dropped 4 bases and J dropped 7 bases, with 17 bases sitting between them. This CDR3 is 15 amino acids long.

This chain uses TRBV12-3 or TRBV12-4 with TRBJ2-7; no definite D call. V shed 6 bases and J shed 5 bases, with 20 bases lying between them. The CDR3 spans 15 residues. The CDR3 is CASSSTARITDEQYF. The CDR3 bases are TGTGCCAGCAGCAGTACTGCTAGAATCACTGACGAGCAGTACTTC.

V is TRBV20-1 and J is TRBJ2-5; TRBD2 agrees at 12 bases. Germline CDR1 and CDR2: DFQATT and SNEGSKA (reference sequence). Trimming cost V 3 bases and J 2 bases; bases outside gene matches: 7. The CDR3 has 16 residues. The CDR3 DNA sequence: TGCAGTGCTAGCGAGCGGACTAGCGGGGTTCAAGAGACCCAGTACTTC. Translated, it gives CSASERTSGVQETQYF.

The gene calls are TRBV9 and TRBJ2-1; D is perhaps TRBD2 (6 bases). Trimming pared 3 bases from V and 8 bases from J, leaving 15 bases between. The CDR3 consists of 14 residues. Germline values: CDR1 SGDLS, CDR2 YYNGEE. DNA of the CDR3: TGTGCCAGCAGCGCCGGGACTCCTCTCGATGAGCAGTTCTTC. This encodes CASSAGTPLDEQFF.

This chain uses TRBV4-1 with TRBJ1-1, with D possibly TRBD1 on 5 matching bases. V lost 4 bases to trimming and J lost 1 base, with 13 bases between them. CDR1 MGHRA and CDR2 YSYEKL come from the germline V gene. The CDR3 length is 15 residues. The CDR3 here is CASSRFGGGNTEAFF. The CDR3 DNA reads TGCGCCAGCAGCCGGTTCGGGGGGGGGAACACTGAAGCTTTCTTT.

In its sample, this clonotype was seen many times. The CDR3 nucleotides read TGTGCCAGCAGCTCGGGGGAACTAGCCAAAAACATTCAGTACTTC. Protein: CASSSGELAKNIQYF. The chain has TRBV7-8 and TRBJ2-4, with D maybe TRBD2 (6 bases). Trimming shortened V by 4 bases and J by 0 bases, and 10 bases separated the two germline ends. From germline, CDR1 is SGHVS and CDR2 FQNEAQ. The CDR3 is made up of 15 amino acids.

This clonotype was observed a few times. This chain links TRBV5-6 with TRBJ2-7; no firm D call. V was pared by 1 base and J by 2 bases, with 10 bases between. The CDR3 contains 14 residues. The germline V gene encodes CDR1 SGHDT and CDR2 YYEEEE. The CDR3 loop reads CASSLRPIPYEQYF. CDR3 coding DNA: TGTGCCAGCAGCTTGCGGCCAATCCCCTACGAGCAGTACTTC.

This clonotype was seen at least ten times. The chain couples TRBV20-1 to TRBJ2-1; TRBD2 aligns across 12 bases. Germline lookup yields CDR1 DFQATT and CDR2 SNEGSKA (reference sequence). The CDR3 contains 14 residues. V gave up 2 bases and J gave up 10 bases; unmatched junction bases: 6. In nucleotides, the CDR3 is TGCAGTGCTAGACGACTAGCGGGAGTAAGGGAGCAGTTCTTC. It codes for CSARRLAGVREQFF.

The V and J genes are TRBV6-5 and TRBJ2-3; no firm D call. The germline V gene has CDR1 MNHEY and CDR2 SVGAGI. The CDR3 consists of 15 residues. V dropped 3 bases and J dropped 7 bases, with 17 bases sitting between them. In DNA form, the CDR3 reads TGTGCCAGCAGTTATATCCTAAAATTGCTTTATACGCAGTATTTT. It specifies CASSYILKLLYTQYF.

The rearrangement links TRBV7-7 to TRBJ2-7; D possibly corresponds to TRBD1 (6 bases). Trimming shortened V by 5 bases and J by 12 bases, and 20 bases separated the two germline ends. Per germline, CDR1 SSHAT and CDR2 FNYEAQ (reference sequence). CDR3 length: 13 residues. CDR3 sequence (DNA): TGTGCCAGCAGCCACTTCACGGCAGGGGAACTGTACTTC. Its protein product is CASSHFTAGELYF.

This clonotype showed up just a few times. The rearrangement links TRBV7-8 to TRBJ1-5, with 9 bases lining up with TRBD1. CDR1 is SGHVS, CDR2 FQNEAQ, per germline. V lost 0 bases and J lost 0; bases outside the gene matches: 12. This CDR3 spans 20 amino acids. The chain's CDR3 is CASSLARGQGRPYSNQPQHF. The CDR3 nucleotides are TGTGCCAGCAGCTTAGCGCGAGGACAGGGGCGACCCTATAGCAATCAGCCCCAGCATTTT.

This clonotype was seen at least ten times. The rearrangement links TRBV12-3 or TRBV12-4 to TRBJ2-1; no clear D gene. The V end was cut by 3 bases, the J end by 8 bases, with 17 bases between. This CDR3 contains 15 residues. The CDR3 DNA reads TGTGCCAGCAGTTTGAAACTGCTCGCTTACGATGAGCAGTTCTTC. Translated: CASSLKLLAYDEQFF.